This paragraph covers one TCR beta chain sequence. Its antigen is undetermined. This record comes from a study of vaccination and CD4 T cells after COVID-19. The wider study: A few convalescent patients provided samples that were taken at day 14 and days 161 to 241 post-vaccination.

Points from the study as a whole: The authors identified 304 of 307 vaccine-specific clones in convalescent patients as spike mono-reactive.

The time point was: late sampling 161 to 241 days after vaccination in a few convalescent patients. TCRdb passed the PCR reads through MiXCR, listing each CDR3 protein once. The sample records 35,000 to 45,000 distinct CDR3 sequences, 36% being singletons. The CDR3 covers 15 residues. Germline values: CDR1 SGHRS, CDR2 YFSETQ. The ends were cut back, 6 bases at V and 5 bases at J, with 18 bases in the middle. The starting material was CD4+ T cells from blood, obtained about 7 months after SARS-CoV-2 vaccination. This chain joins TRBV5-1 and TRBJ2-1; D uncertain. This TCR came from a human donor who had recovered from COVID-19. This CDR3 is CASTHIAGQHNEQFF. The CDR3 DNA follows: TGCGCCAGCACCCACATTGCAGGTCAGCACAATGAGCAGTTCTTC.